This T cell receptor beta chain was documented in a study of blood T cells in healthy people across ages (dated by TCRdb to the mid-2010s). For the wider study: Template switching captured roughly one uniquely barcoded TCR beta cDNA molecule per two T cells in model experiments. The study measured age-related changes in TCR beta repertoire diversity using deep sequencing normalized with unique cDNA molecular identifiers. Four age groups were formed from the donors: young (average about 16 years), middle-aged (around 39), aged (around 68) and long-lived (around 80). To avoid experimental bias, donors of different ages were distributed randomly across sequencing lanes. Using the same blood draw, the study looked at two additional independent replicas of 1 million unique cDNA reads for two donors, one aged 18 to 29 and the other aged 80 or older. Study-wide findings and limitations: Bulk unsorted PBMC profiling prevented conclusive comparison of naive and antigen-experienced compartments. Because the CMV infection status of the donors was unknown, age-related changes in expanded clonotypes may potentially have been confounded. The percentage of naive T cells measured by flow cytometry correlated strongly with observed TCR beta diversity. Compared with the aged group, the long-lived group had more naive CD4+ T cells, fewer expanded clones and increased TCR diversity, a pattern suggesting age selection. Observed TCR beta diversity per million T cells fell roughly linearly with age, and a significant reduction was already apparent by age around 40. Estimates of total diversity based on one million sequenced T cells were regarded as lower bounds and as underestimates.

Based on the germline V gene, the CDR1 and CDR2 sequences are LGHNA and YNFKEQ. After removal of 2 bases from V and 8 bases from J, the junction retains 15 bases not matched to a gene. The CDR3 measures 18 amino acids from cysteine to phenylalanine. Of all the DNA, just the CDR3 is kept, 54 bases in frame from base 1. This clonotype showed up many times. Its antigen is unknown. Per-base qualities were not stored, and no clone one base away is much larger. The donors were about 40 Caucasian individuals from Russia, aged 6 to 90 years, who were systemically healthy. Each donor gave approximately 9.4 milliliters of peripheral blood, drawn into EDTA-treated Vacutainer tubes. Ficoll-Paque density-gradient centrifugation was used to isolate PBMCs, with at least 6 million per sample. Trizol reagent was used to extract total RNA from PBMCs, with at least 5.5 micrograms per sample. For every donor, an aliquot of PBMCs went through flow cytometry to measure the percentages of naive CD45RAhigh/CD27high T cells.

The method was 5' RACE. This sample was sequenced with an Illumina HiSeq 2500. A second PCR of about 6 to 11 cycles was run with a J-beta primer mix and a sample-barcoded 5' primer. A template-switch 5' adaptor carrying 12 random nucleotides introduced a unique molecular identifier onto each TCR beta cDNA molecule. Each sample yielded at least 2.5 million CDR3-containing paired-end reads. First-strand cDNA was synthesized from all RNA with the Mint cDNA synthesis kit, primed by a TRBC-specific oligonucleotide. Following uracil-DNA glycosylase treatment, all cDNA underwent a first 18-cycle PCR with the universal primers M1SS and BC2_uni_R. The authors' pipeline ran thus. Each sample was normalized by randomly selecting 1 million high-quality reads, each carrying a distinct molecular identifier. Instead of being binned into consensus sequences, reads with shared molecular identifiers were discarded. MiTCR, with a Q25 quality threshold and the strictest error-elimination algorithm, was used for CDR3 identification, clonotype clustering and error correction. Lower-bound total TCR beta diversity was estimated with a nonparametric unseen species model using Euler transformation. Through fastp at Q25 and MiXCR, TCRdb rebuilt clones from the public reads, retaining in-frame beta chains. All rows with the same CDR3 protein become a single entry with the most common DNA and genes. TCRdb assigned the V and J calls; the authors' analysis was not used. The sample table contains approximately 680,000 distinct CDR3 sequences; only one count was recorded for about 30% of them. 15% to 17% of the sample is in the top ten clones.

The clonotype originates from a woman over 75 in good health. Donor details come from another sample of the same person, matched by shared clones. The sequence is built from TRBV4-2 and TRBJ2-1; 10 junctional bases match TRBD2. Sequenced: blood. CDR3 sequence: CASSQFVGASGGAYEQFF. The bases read TGTGCCAGCAGCCAATTCGTCGGGGCGAGCGGGGGGGCGTATGAGCAGTTCTTC.